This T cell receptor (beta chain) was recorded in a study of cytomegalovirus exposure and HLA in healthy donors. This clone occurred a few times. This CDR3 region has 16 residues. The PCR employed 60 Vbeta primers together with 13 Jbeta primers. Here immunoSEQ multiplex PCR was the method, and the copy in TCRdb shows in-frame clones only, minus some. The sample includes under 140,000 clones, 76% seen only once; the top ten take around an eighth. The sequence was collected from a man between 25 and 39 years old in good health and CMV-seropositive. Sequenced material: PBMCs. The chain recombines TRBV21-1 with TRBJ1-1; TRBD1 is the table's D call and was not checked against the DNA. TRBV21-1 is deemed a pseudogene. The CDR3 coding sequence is TGTGCCAGCAGCAAAGGGGGGGACAGGGTGAACACTGAAGCTTTCTTT. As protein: CASSKGGDRVNTEAFF.